This TCR beta chain was captured by sequencing in a study of blood T cell repertoires in COVID-19. About the research overall: COVID-19 samples collected from the United States, Italy and Spain covered acute and convalescent phases. Nucleic acid was either cDNA or gDNA, and it came from T cells, B-cell-depleted T cells, or PBMCs.

As processed by the authors: Counts of nucleated cells, estimated from reference gene primer amplification, were obtained. The method was immunoSEQ multiplex PCR; TCRdb's version includes in-frame clones alone and lacks a portion of them. The V and J calls and the clone size are those of that table, but D and trimming were determined from the DNA. Of some 89,000 clones listed, roughly nine tenths are singletons. Germline V gene data show CDR1 as MNHEY and CDR2 as SVGAGI. V dropped 2 bases and J dropped 7; count of bases not matched to a gene: 1. The CDR3 spans 14 residues. The specimen sequenced was peripheral blood. The sequence came from a man in his 60s with acute or convalescent COVID-19. This rearrangement joins TRBV6-5 to TRBJ1-6; 8 bases line up with TRBD1. The CDR3 bases are TGTGCCAGCAGTTACCGGACAGGGAATTCACCCCTCCACTTT. Translating it yields CASSYRTGNSPLHF.